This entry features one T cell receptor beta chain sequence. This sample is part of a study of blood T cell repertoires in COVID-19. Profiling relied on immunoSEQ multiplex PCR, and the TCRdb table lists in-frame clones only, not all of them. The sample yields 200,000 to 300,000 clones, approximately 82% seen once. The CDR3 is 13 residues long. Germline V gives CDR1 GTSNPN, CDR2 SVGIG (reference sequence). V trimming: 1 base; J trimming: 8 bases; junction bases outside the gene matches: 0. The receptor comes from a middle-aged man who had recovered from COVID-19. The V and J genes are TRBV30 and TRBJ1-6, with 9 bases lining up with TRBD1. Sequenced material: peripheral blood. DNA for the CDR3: TGTGCCTGGAGTGGGACAGGGGATTCACCCCTCCACTTT. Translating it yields CAWSGTGDSPLHF.